In this sample, the clone carrying this TCR beta chain turned up once. Its target is unknown. This sample is drawn from a study of CD8+ T cells in alopecia areata. Study information: Patients received oral tofacitinib, 5 to 10 mg twice daily, for moderate-to-severe alopecia areata.

Study results and limitations: In blood and scalp, many expanded lesional clones persisted during tofacitinib.

The treatment is: oral pan-JAK inhibitor, 5-10 mg twice daily. The sequencing template was cDNA reverse transcribed from extracted RNA. The protocol was immunoSEQ multiplex PCR, while the TCRdb copy is restricted to in-frame clones and leaves out a portion. The data contain some 130,000 clones, about 59% of them singletons. V was cut by 0 bases and J by 8 bases, with 17 bases left in between. This CDR3 spans 15 amino acids. Germline V gene lookup returns CDR1 SGHTS and CDR2 YDEGEE. This TCR was recovered from a human donor with alopecia areata. The sample was CD8+ T cells sorted from blood, taken at week 4, from a patient treated with tofacitinib. The chain carries TRBV5-8 and TRBJ1-2, with D possibly being TRBD1 (6 bases). This CDR3 reads CASSLARGALGGYTF. The DNA of the CDR3 is TGTGCCAGCAGCTTGGCCCGGGGGGCTCTGGGCGGCTACACCTTC.